Listed below are T cell receptor beta chains from one sample, sequenced in a study of T-cell memory formation after mild COVID-19. TCRdb recomputed calls from the 5' RACE reads with MiXCR, one row per CDR3 protein. Of approximately 240,000 distinct CDR3 sequences in the sample, approximately 16% were seen once. The sample consisted of PBMCs or a T cell subset sorted from them (not recorded which). The receptors shown here come from a young man who had mild COVID-19 (a few samples of this study predate the infection). Cell type and time point are not known. The CDR3 runs from the conserved cysteine through the conserved F or W. Fields, in order: D gene, V gene, CDR3 protein. The D gene is left open where the match is weak.

d_gene: .; v_gene: TRBV12-3/TRBV12-4; CDR3aa: CASTSLRGAGGYTF
d_gene: TRBD2; v_gene: TRBV12-3/TRBV12-4; CDR3aa: CASSWGLAGGRGEQFF
d_gene: .; v_gene: TRBV5-6; CDR3aa: CASSYEGYGYTF
d_gene: TRBD1; v_gene: TRBV7-2; CDR3aa: CASTIDRGESGELFF
d_gene: .; v_gene: TRBV29-1; CDR3aa: CSATTGGNTEAFF
d_gene: .; v_gene: TRBV11-2; CDR3aa: CASSKTNTEAFF
d_gene: .; v_gene: TRBV6-5; CDR3aa: CASGGGTDTQYF
d_gene: TRBD2; v_gene: TRBV23-1; CDR3aa: CASSHRVQLAGIGNEQFF
d_gene: .; v_gene: TRBV5-1; CDR3aa: CASSLEGQIYNEQFF
d_gene: TRBD2; v_gene: TRBV11-2; CDR3aa: CASSLGLAGAADTQYF
d_gene: TRBD1; v_gene: TRBV29-1; CDR3aa: CSVRQGAGETQYF
d_gene: .; v_gene: TRBV18; CDR3aa: CASSPRGGDWDGYTF
d_gene: .; v_gene: TRBV7-2; CDR3aa: CASSFYTVTDTQYF
d_gene: .; v_gene: TRBV11-2; CDR3aa: CASSLSETVLCF
d_gene: .; v_gene: TRBV20-1; CDR3aa: CSATAHFVSYNEQFF
d_gene: TRBD2; v_gene: TRBV7-2; CDR3aa: CASSSSSGVGTGELFF
d_gene: .; v_gene: TRBV6-6; CDR3aa: CASRLQDEGYTF
d_gene: .; v_gene: TRBV9; CDR3aa: CASSVSPQLRTDTQYF
d_gene: TRBD2; v_gene: TRBV3-1; CDR3aa: CASSQGTSATYEQYF
d_gene: .; v_gene: TRBV3-1; CDR3aa: CASSHLGNQETQYF
d_gene: TRBD2; v_gene: TRBV29-1; CDR3aa: CSSRLAGSYNEQFF
d_gene: TRBD1; v_gene: TRBV11-1; CDR3aa: CASSSSQGAKNIQYF
d_gene: .; v_gene: TRBV12-3/TRBV12-4; CDR3aa: CASSWQGNSNQPQHF
d_gene: TRBD2; v_gene: TRBV7-2; CDR3aa: CASSPGGGSTDTQYF
d_gene: .; v_gene: TRBV6-5; CDR3aa: CASSYWATGANVLTF
d_gene: .; v_gene: TRBV7-2; CDR3aa: CASSLAGGEGYTF
d_gene: .; v_gene: TRBV5-1; CDR3aa: CASSPGTEAFF
d_gene: .; v_gene: TRBV11-2; CDR3aa: CASSLVVGSTSKTQYF
d_gene: .; v_gene: TRBV7-8; CDR3aa: CASSFRPSRGAYNEQFF
d_gene: TRBD2; v_gene: TRBV24-1; CDR3aa: CATSDPGLAAEQFF
d_gene: TRBD1; v_gene: TRBV5-1; CDR3aa: CASSLGQGLYEQYF
d_gene: TRBD1; v_gene: TRBV20-1; CDR3aa: CSATQGVDGYTF
d_gene: .; v_gene: TRBV28; CDR3aa: CASSFFTGWEETQYF
d_gene: .; v_gene: TRBV7-2; CDR3aa: CASRFRGARTDTQYF
d_gene: .; v_gene: TRBV7-2; CDR3aa: CASSFNGVSSTEAFF
d_gene: .; v_gene: TRBV7-9; CDR3aa: CASSLVSDTDTQYF
d_gene: TRBD1; v_gene: TRBV4-1; CDR3aa: CASSQPRQGTNSPLHF
d_gene: TRBD2; v_gene: TRBV7-2; CDR3aa: CASSPAQMTSGVKETQYF
d_gene: .; v_gene: TRBV7-2; CDR3aa: CASSFWGTGELFF
d_gene: TRBD1; v_gene: TRBV10-3; CDR3aa: CAIRQGADYGYTF
d_gene: .; v_gene: TRBV6-5; CDR3aa: CASSYSIGGGRTQYF
d_gene: TRBD2; v_gene: TRBV19; CDR3aa: CASSIERRGAQYF
d_gene: TRBD2; v_gene: TRBV11-2; CDR3aa: CASIPGLAGGISYNEQFF
d_gene: .; v_gene: TRBV5-1; CDR3aa: CASSSPFHRETQYF
d_gene: .; v_gene: TRBV20-1; CDR3aa: CSARQEPLGAFF